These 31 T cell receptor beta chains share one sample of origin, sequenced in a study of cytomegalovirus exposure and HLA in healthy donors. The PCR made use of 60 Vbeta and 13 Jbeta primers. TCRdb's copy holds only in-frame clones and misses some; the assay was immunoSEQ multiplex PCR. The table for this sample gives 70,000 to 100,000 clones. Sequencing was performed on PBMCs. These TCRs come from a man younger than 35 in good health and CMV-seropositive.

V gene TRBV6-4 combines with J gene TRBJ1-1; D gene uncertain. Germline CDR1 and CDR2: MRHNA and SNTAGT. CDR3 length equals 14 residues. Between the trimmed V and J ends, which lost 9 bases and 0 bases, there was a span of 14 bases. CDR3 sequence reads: CARGPGALNTEAFF. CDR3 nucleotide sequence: TGTGCCAGAGGCCCCGGAGCATTGAACACTGAAGCTTTCTTT.

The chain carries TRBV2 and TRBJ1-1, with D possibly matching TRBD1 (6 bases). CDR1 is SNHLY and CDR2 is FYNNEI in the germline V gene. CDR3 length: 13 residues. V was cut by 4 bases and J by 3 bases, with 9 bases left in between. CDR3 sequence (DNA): TGTGCCAGCAGTGCTGACAGGTACACTGAAGCTTTCTTT. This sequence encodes CASSADRYTEAFF. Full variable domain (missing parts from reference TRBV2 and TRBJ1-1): EPEVTQTPSHQVTQMGQEVILRCVPISNHLYFYWYRQILGQKVEFLVSFYNNEISEKSEIFDDQFSVERPDGSNFTLKIRSTKLEDSAMYFCASSADRYTEAFFGQGTRLTVV.

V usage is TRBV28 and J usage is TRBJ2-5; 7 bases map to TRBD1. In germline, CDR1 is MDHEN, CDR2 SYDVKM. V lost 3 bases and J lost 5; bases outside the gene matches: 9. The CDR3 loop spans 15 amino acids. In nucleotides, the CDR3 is TGTGCCAGCAGTTTCGGGCAGGGGGAATCGGAGACCCAGTACTTC. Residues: CASSFGQGESETQYF.

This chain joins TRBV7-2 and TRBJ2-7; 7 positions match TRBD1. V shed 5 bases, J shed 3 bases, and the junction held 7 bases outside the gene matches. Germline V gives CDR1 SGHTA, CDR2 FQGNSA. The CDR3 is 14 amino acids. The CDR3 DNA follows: TGTGCCAGCAGCCCCGGGACAGAATTCTACGAGCAGTACTTC. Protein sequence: CASSPGTEFYEQYF.

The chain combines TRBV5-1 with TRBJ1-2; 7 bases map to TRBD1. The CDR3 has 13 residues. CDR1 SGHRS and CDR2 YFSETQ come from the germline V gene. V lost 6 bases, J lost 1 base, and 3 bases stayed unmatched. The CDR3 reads CASTGQLNYGYTF. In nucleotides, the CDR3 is TGCGCCAGCACGGGACAGCTTAACTATGGCTACACCTTC.

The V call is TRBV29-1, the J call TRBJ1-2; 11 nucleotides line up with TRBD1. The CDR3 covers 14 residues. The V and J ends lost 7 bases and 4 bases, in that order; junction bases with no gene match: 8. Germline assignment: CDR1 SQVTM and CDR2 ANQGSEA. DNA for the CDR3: TGCAGCGGGTGGGACAGGGGGTTTCCCTATGGCTACACCTTC. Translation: CSGWDRGFPYGYTF.

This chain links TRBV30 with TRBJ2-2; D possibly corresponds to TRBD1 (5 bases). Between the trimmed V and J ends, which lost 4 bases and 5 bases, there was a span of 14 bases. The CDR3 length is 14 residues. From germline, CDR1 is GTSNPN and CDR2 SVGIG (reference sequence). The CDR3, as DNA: TGTGCCTGGAATTTGGCAGGGATAACCGGGGAGCTGTTTTTT. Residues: CAWNLAGITGELFF.

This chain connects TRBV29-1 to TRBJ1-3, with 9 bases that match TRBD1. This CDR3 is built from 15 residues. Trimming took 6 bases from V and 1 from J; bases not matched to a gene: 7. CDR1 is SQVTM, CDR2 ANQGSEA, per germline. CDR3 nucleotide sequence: TGCAGCGTGGCAAACGACAGGGGGTCTGGAAACACCATATATTTT. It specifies CSVANDRGSGNTIYF.

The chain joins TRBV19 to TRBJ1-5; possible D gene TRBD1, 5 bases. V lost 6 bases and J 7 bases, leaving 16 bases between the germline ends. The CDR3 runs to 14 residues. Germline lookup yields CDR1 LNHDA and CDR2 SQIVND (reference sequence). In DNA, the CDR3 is TGTGCCAGTAGCGGCTGGGGGGTAGGGCAGCCCCAGCATTTT. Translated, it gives CASSGWGVGQPQHF.

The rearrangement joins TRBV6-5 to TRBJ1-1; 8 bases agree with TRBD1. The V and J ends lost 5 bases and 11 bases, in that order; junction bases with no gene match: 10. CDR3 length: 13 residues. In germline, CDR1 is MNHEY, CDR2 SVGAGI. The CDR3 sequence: CASSKTGVREAFF. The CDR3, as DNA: TGTGCCAGCAGTAAGACAGGGGTTCGGGAGGCTTTCTTT.

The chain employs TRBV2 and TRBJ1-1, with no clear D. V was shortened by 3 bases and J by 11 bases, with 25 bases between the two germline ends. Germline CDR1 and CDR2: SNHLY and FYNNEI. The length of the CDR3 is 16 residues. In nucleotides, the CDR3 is TGTGCCAGCAGTGAGTATTTTTTGAGGGCCGGCGTGAGGGCTTTCTTT. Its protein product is CASSEYFLRAGVRAFF.

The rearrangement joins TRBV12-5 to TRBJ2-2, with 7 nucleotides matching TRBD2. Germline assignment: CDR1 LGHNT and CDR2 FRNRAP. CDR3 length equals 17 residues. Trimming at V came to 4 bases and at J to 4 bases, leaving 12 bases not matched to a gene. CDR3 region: CASGSLPGGTGTGELFF. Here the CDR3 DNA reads TGTGCTAGTGGTTCACTACCCGGGGGGACGGGCACCGGGGAGCTGTTTTTT.

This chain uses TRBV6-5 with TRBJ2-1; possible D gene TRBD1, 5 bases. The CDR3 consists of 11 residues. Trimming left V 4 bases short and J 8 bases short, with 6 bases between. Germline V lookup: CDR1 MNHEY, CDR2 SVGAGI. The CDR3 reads CASSLGDEQFF. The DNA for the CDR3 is TGTGCCAGCAGTTTAGGGGATGAGCAGTTCTTC.

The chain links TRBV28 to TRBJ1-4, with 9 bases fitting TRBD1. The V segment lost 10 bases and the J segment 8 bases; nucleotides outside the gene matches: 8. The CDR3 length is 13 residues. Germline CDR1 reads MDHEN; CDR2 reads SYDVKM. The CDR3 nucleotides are TGTGCCACCACAGGGGGCGCTTGGGAAAAACTGTTTTTT. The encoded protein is CATTGGAWEKLFF.

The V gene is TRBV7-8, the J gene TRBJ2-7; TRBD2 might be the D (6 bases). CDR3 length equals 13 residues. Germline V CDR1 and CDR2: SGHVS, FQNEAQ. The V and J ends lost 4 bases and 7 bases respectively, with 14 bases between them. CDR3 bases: TGTGCCAGCAGCTCCCGGGAGCGTATAGAGCAGTACTTC. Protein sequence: CASSSRERIEQYF.

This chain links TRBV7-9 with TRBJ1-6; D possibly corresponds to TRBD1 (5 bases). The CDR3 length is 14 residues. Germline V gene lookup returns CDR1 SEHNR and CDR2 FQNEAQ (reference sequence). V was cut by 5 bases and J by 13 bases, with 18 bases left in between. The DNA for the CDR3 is TGTGCCAGCAGCCCGGGACGGGAGACTGGGCCCCTCCACTTT. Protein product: CASSPGRETGPLHF.

CDR3 in DNA: TGTGCCAGCAGCTTATACCCGGGACAGGGGGGCTATGGCTACACCTTC. Its protein is CASSLYPGQGGYGYTF. V and J are TRBV5-4 and TRBJ1-2, with 11 bases that match TRBD1. The CDR3 totals 16 residues. V was clipped by 2 bases and J by 4 bases; unmatched bases: 7. Germline V gene lookup returns CDR1 SGHNT and CDR2 YYREEE (reference sequence).

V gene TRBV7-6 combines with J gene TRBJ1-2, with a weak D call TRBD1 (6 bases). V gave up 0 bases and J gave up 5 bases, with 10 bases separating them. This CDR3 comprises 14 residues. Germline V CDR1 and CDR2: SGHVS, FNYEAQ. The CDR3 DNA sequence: TGTGCCAGCAGCTTAGCTATCGGACAGTATGGCTACACCTTC. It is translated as CASSLAIGQYGYTF.

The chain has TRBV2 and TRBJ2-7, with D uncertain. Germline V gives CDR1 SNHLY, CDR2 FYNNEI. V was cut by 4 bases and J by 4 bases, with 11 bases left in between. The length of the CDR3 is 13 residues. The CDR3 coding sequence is TGTGCCAGCAGTGGTTCCGGTCTTTACGAGCAGTACTTC. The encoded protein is CASSGSGLYEQYF.

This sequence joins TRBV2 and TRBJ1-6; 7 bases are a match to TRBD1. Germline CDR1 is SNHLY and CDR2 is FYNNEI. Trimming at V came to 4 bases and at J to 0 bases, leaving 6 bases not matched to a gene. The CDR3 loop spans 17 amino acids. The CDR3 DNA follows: TGTGCCAGCAGTGCGAGGACAGGAAGCTCCTATAATTCACCCCTCCACTTT. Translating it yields CASSARTGSSYNSPLHF.

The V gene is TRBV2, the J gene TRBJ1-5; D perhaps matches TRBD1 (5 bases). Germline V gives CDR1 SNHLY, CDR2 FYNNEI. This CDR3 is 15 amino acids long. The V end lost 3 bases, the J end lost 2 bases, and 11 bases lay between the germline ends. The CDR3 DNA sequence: TGTGCCAGCAGTGAGCGGGGACTTGGCAATCAGCCCCAGCATTTT. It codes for CASSERGLGNQPQHF.

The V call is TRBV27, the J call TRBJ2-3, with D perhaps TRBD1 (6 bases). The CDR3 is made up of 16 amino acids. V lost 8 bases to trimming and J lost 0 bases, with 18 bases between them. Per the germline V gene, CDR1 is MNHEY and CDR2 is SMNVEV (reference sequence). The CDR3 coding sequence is TGTGCCAGCCAAGCGACAGGAGCAACTAGCACAGATACGCAGTATTTT. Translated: CASQATGATSTDTQYF.

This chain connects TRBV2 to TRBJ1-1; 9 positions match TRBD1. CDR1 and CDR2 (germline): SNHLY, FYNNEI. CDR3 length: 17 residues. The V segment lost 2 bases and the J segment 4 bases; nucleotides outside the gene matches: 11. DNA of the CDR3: TGTGCCAGCAGTGAATCGGACGTGGGACAGGGCATCACTGAAGCTTTCTTT. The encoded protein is CASSESDVGQGITEAFF.

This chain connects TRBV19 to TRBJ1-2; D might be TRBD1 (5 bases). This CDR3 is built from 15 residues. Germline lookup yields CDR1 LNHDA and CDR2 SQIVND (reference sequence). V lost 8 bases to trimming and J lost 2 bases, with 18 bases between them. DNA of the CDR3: TGTGCCAGTGCCGGACACTTACCTAACAACTATGGCTACACCTTC. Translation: CASAGHLPNNYGYTF.

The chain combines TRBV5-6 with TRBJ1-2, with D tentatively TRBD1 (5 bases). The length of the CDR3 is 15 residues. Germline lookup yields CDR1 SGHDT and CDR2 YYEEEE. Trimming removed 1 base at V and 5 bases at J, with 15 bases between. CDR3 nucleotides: TGTGCCAGCAGCTTGTTGGGGCCAGCGGGGTATGGCTACACCTTC. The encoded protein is CASSLLGPAGYGYTF.

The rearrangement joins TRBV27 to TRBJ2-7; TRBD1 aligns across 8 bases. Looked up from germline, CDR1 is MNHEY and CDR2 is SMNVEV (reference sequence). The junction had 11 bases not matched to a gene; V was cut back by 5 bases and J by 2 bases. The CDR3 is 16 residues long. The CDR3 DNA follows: TGTGCCAGCAGTCCCGCAACCCGGGACAGGCCCTACGAGCAGTACTTC. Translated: CASSPATRDRPYEQYF.

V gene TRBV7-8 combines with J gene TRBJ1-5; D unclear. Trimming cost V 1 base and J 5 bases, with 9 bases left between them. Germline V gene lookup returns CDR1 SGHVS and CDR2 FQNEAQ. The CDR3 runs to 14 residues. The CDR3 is CASSLDPRDQPQHF. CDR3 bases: TGTGCCAGCAGCTTAGACCCTCGGGATCAGCCCCAGCATTTT.

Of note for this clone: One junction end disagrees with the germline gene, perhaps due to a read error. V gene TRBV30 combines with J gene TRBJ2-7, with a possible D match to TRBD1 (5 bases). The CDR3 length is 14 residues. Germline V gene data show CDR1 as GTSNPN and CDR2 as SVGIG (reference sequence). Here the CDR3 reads CAWTRQSEPDEQHF. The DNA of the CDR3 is TGTGCCTGGACCAGACAGAGTGAACCGGACGAGCAGCACTTC.

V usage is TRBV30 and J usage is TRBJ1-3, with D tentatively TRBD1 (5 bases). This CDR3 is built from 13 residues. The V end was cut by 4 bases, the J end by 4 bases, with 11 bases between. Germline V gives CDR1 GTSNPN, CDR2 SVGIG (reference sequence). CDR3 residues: CAWKSGAGNTIYF. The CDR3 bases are TGTGCCTGGAAAAGTGGGGCAGGAAACACCATATATTTT.

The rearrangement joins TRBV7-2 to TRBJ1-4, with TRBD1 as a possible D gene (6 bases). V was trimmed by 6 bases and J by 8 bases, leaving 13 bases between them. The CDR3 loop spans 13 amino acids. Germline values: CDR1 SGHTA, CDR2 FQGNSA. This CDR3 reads CASRTRGGEKLFF. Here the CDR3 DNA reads TGTGCCAGCAGAACTAGGGGGGGCGAAAAACTGTTTTTT. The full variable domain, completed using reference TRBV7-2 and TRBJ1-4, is GAGVSQSPSNKVTEKGKDVELRCDPISGHTALYWYRQSLGQGLEFLIYFQGNSAPDKSGLPSDRFSAERTGGSVSTLTIQRTQQEDSAVYLCASRTRGGEKLFFGSGTQLSVL.

The chain's CDR3 is CASSSQDRSYEQYF. The CDR3 nucleotides read TGTGCCAGCAGTTCCCAGGACAGATCCTACGAGCAGTACTTC. The chain joins TRBV6-6 to TRBJ2-7; possibly TRBD1 for D (6 bases). V lost 4 bases and J 1 base, leaving 11 bases between the germline ends. The CDR3 extends over 14 amino acids. Per germline, CDR1 MNHNY and CDR2 SVGAGI (reference sequence).